This TCR beta chain was retrieved from a study of blood T cell dynamics during melanoma immunotherapy. Findings and limits, study-wide: At W3, later disease-control patients showed bifurcated PBMC repertoire changes, unlike progressors.

Time point indicated: pre-treatment baseline. Blood was drawn before treatment and at week 3 after checkpoint blockade. Patients with prior systemic cancer treatment, concomitant immunosuppressants, or other active malignancies were excluded. This clone was counted a single time. Antigen unknown. Libraries were prepared by immunoSEQ multiplex PCR; TCRdb keeps only in-frame clonotypes and omits some of them. This sample has roughly 9,400 clones, with 70% to 90% found just once. Germline V gene sequence: CDR1 MNHEY, CDR2 SMNVEV (reference sequence). The V end was cut by 1 base, the J end by 4 bases, with 11 bases between. This CDR3 is 15 amino acids long.

V usage is TRBV27 and J usage is TRBJ2-1, with D maybe TRBD2 (5 bases). This TCR derives from a human donor with melanoma. The input for sequencing was blood, taken from a patient treated with checkpoint blockade. CDR3 region: CASSLFLARYNEQFF. CDR3 bases: TGTGCCAGCAGTTTATTTCTAGCCCGGTACAATGAGCAGTTCTTC.